Following are 18 T cell receptor beta chains from one sample sequenced in a study of cytotoxic CD8 clonotypes in ibrutinib-treated CLL. The protocol was immunoSEQ multiplex PCR, while the TCRdb copy is restricted to in-frame clones and leaves out a portion. The profile shows about 80,000 clones, 75% to 85% of them singletons. Here the sequenced sample was PBMCs, taken after 12 months of ibrutinib treatment. Receptors originate from a human donor with chronic lymphocytic leukemia.

The chain carries TRBV19 and TRBJ1-1, with TRBD1 identical over 7 bases. With 5 bases clipped from V and 1 base from J, the junction kept 13 bases outside the gene matches. The CDR3 extends over 17 amino acids. Per the germline V gene, CDR1 is LNHDA and CDR2 is SQIVND (reference sequence). CDR3 coding DNA: TGTGCCAGTAGTCCCACCCTTACCTGGACAGGGAACACTGAAGCTTTCTTT. Residues: CASSPTLTWTGNTEAFF.

The table lists this clone with a few counts. J is TRBJ2-3 and V is TRBV19; D unclear. Per the germline V gene, CDR1 is LNHDA and CDR2 is SQIVND (reference sequence). The CDR3 consists of 13 residues. V lost 4 bases and J lost 4, with 9 bases in between. The CDR3 coding sequence is TGTGCCAGTAGTAGTGGAGCGCCAGATACGCAGTATTTT. Amino acid sequence: CASSSGAPDTQYF. The full variable domain, in which reference TRBV19 and TRBJ2-3 provide the parts outside the CDR3, is DGGITQSPKYLFRKEGQNVTLSCEQNLNHDAMYWYRQDPGQGLRLIYYSQIVNDFQKGDIAEGYSVSREKKESFPLTVTSAQKNPTAFYLCASSSGAPDTQYFGPGTRLTVL.

The genes are TRBV28 and TRBJ1-2, with D uncertain. Germline values: CDR1 MDHEN, CDR2 SYDVKM. V lost 3 bases to trimming and J lost 4 bases, with 6 bases between them. CDR3 length: 12 residues. The CDR3 sequence: CASSFVRYGYTF. The CDR3 nucleotides are TGTGCCAGCAGTTTTGTCCGCTATGGCTACACCTTC.

A single count supports this clone. The chain links TRBV5-6 to TRBJ2-7; maybe TRBD1 (7 bases). Trimming cost V 4 bases and J 2 bases, with 22 bases left between them. The CDR3 spans 17 residues. Germline values: CDR1 SGHDT, CDR2 YYEEEE. The CDR3 protein is CASSPLEGTANPYEQYF. For the CDR3, the DNA is TGTGCCAGCAGCCCTTTGGAGGGGACAGCGAACCCCTACGAGCAGTACTTC.

The chain uses TRBV9 and TRBJ2-1; possible D gene TRBD2, 6 bases. This CDR3 has 14 residues. Germline CDR1 reads SGDLS; CDR2 reads YYNGEE. The ends were cut back, 0 bases at V and 6 bases at J, with 10 bases in the middle. The CDR3 is CASSVGLVPNEQFF. The CDR3 nucleotides are TGTGCCAGCAGCGTAGGACTAGTCCCCAATGAGCAGTTCTTC.

V gene TRBV4-3 combines with J gene TRBJ1-4, with no clear D. Germline V gene lookup returns CDR1 LGHNA and CDR2 YSLEER. V was trimmed by 1 base and J by 7 bases, leaving 13 bases between them. CDR3 size: 15 residues. CDR3 amino acids: CASSQVITAGEKLFF. CDR3 nucleotides: TGCGCCAGCAGCCAAGTTATAACAGCGGGTGAAAAACTGTTTTTT.

The chain joins TRBV6-5 to TRBJ1-2, with D hard to call. Germline CDR1 MNHEY, CDR2 SVGAGI. Trimming took 5 bases from V and 7 from J, leaving 11 bases between them. The CDR3 extends over 12 amino acids. This chain's CDR3 is CASSPFRGGYTF. CDR3 bases: TGTGCCAGCAGTCCGTTCAGAGGTGGCTACACCTTC.

The V and J genes are TRBV7-2 and TRBJ2-5, with D possibly matching TRBD1 (6 bases). Per germline, CDR1 SGHTA and CDR2 FQGNSA. This CDR3 has 13 amino acids. Trimming left V 5 bases short and J 5 bases short, with 12 bases between. The CDR3 DNA is TGTGCCAGCAGCCGGACAGCCGGTGAGACCCAGTACTTC. Amino acid sequence: CASSRTAGETQYF.

The chain joins TRBV7-8 to TRBJ1-3; D is undetermined. Between the trimmed V and J ends, which lost 5 bases and 0 bases, there was a span of 8 bases. The CDR3 is 14 residues long. Germline V gives CDR1 SGHVS, CDR2 FQNEAQ. CDR3 DNA: TGTGCCAGCAGCGCGACGGTCTCTGGAAACACCATATATTTT. This codes for CASSATVSGNTIYF.

This clone was observed a few times. The chain recombines TRBV28 with TRBJ1-2; D unresolved. This CDR3 is built from 10 residues. Trimming cost V 10 bases and J 3 bases, with 6 bases left between them. The germline V gene encodes CDR1 MDHEN and CDR2 SYDVKM. As DNA, the CDR3 is TGTGCCACCGGGTACTATGGCTACACCTTC. It is translated as CATGYYGYTF.

The rearrangement joins TRBV29-1 to TRBJ2-3; 10 bases match TRBD2. This CDR3 is 16 amino acids long. The junction had 6 bases not matched to a gene; V was cut back by 3 bases and J by 0 bases. Germline-derived CDR1 and CDR2 are SQVTM and ANQGSEA. In DNA, the CDR3 is TGCAGCGTTGAGGGGACTAGCGAACCTAGCACAGATACGCAGTATTTT. This gives the protein CSVEGTSEPSTDTQYF.

This clone was found once. The V call is TRBV18, the J call TRBJ1-1, with D perhaps TRBD1 (6 bases). The germline V gene has CDR1 KGHSH and CDR2 LQKENI. The CDR3 extends over 15 amino acids. The V gene lost 0 bases and the J gene lost 5 bases, with 13 bases spanning the gap. CDR3 nucleotides: TGTGCCAGCTCACCACCCTGGGGGCGCCGGACTGAAGCTTTCTTT. It codes for CASSPPWGRRTEAFF.

The chain joins TRBV7-8 to TRBJ1-1; D gene ambiguous. CDR1 and CDR2 from the germline V gene are SGHVS and FQNEAQ. The V and J ends lost 5 bases and 1 base respectively, with 11 bases between them. CDR3 length: 14 residues. The CDR3 loop is CASSPPFSNTEAFF. The CDR3 DNA reads as TGTGCCAGCAGCCCCCCTTTTTCGAACACTGAAGCTTTCTTT.

This clone was detected only a few times. This sequence joins TRBV7-3 and TRBJ2-3; 10 positions match TRBD2. This CDR3 spans 16 amino acids. Germline V gene data show CDR1 as SGHTA and CDR2 as FQGTGA. The junction had 7 bases not matched to a gene; V was cut back by 5 bases and J by 2 bases. CDR3 coding DNA: TGTGCCAGCAGCCGCGGGACTAGCGCCCCCACAGATACGCAGTATTTT. Protein sequence: CASSRGTSAPTDTQYF.

The V gene is TRBV2, the J gene TRBJ1-6, with 8 bases that match TRBD1. This CDR3 spans 17 amino acids. Germline lookup yields CDR1 SNHLY and CDR2 FYNNEI. V lost 1 base to trimming and J lost 7 bases; unmatched junction nucleotides: 9. This CDR3 is CASSEGAGGVWNSPLHF. In DNA, the CDR3 is TGTGCCAGCAGTGAAGGGGCAGGGGGCGTTTGGAATTCACCCCTCCACTTT.

This clone was seen a single time. The V and J genes are TRBV27 and TRBJ2-2, with D possibly called TRBD1 or TRBD2 (6 bases each). This CDR3 spans 18 amino acids. V was pared by 2 bases and J by 0 bases, with 16 bases between. Germline V gene data show CDR1 as MNHEY and CDR2 as SMNVEV (reference sequence). As DNA, the CDR3 is TGTGCCAGCAGTTTAGTTTGGAGGGGGGACCCGAACACCGGGGAGCTGTTTTTT. Translating gives CASSLVWRGDPNTGELFF.

The chain couples TRBV7-2 to TRBJ2-7; D remains ambiguous. This CDR3 is built from 11 residues. Germline V lookup: CDR1 SGHTA, CDR2 FQGNSA. V lost 5 bases to trimming and J lost 3 bases, with 5 bases between them. CDR3 DNA: TGTGCCAGCAGCCCGAACTACGAGCAGTACTTC. The encoded protein is CASSPNYEQYF.

V usage is TRBV6-1 and J usage is TRBJ1-5; D remains unclear. V was clipped by 4 bases and J by 4 bases, with 8 bases between them. The CDR3 extends over 13 amino acids. Germline lookup yields CDR1 MNHNS and CDR2 SASEGT. The DNA for the CDR3 is TGTGCCAGCAGTGCCCACCAAAATCAGCCCCAGCATTTT. The encoded protein is CASSAHQNQPQHF.